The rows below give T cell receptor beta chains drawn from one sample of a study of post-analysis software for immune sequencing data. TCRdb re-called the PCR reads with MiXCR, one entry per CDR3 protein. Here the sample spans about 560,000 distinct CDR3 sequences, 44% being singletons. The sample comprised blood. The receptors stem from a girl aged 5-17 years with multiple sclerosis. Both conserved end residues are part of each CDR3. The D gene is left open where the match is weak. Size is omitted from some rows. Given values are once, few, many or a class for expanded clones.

CSAPPGQGLNTEAFF,TGCAGTGCCCCACCGGGACAGGGGCTGAACACTGAAGCTTTCTTT,few,TRBJ1-1,TRBD1,TRBV20-1
CASSLSAPSIETQYF,TGCGCCAGCAGCTTGAGCGCACCCTCTATAGAGACCCAGTACTTC,few,TRBJ2-5,-,TRBV5-1
CASSYQIPGLASDTQYF,TGTGCCAGCAGTTACCAGATCCCGGGACTAGCATCGGATACGCAGTATTTT,few,TRBJ2-3,TRBD2,TRBV6-5
CASSAGQGAGETQYF,TGTGCCAGCTCCGCCGGACAGGGGGCCGGAGAGACCCAGTACTTC,-,TRBJ2-5,TRBD1,TRBV2
CASRRSYGYTF,TGTGCCAGCAGGCGTAGCTATGGCTACACCTTC,-,TRBJ1-2,-,TRBV6-2/TRBV6-3
CAATGGYTVSTDGYGYTF,TGTGCCGCCACGGGAGGATATACAGTGTCCACGGACGGCTATGGCTACACCTTC,few,TRBJ1-2,-,TRBV10-3
CASSLANNEQFF,TGCGCCAGCAGCTTGGCCAACAATGAGCAGTTCTTC,many,TRBJ2-1,-,TRBV5-1
CSAKGRYYEQYF,TGCAGTGCTAAGGGCCGATACTACGAGCAGTACTTC,-,TRBJ2-7,-,TRBV20-1
CAISEPGQPATNEKLFF,TGTGCCATCAGTGAGCCGGGGCAGCCAGCAACTAATGAAAAACTGTTTTTT,-,TRBJ1-4,-,TRBV10-3
CASREENTEAFF,TGCGCCAGCCGGGAGGAGAACACTGAAGCTTTCTTT,-,TRBJ1-1,-,TRBV5-1
CASSQTGGGGNIQYF,TGCGCCAGCAGCCAGACAGGGGGCGGGGGAAACATTCAGTACTTC,few,TRBJ2-4,TRBD1,TRBV4-1
CASIGGYRQETQFF,TGTGCCAGCATCGGGGGGTACCGCCAAGAGACCCAGTTCTTC,-,TRBJ2-1,TRBD2,TRBV28
CASRRNRLAPIYEQYF,TGTGCCAGCAGACGGAACCGACTAGCACCCATCTACGAGCAGTACTTC,-,TRBJ2-7,TRBD2,TRBV6-5
CASSHLASNTQYF,TGTGCCAGCAGCCATTTAGCGAGCAATACGCAGTATTTT,few,TRBJ2-3,-,TRBV12-3/TRBV12-4
CASSLAKKTGHNSPLHF,TGTGCCAGCAGTTTAGCCAAAAAGACTGGACATAATTCACCCCTCCACTTT,-,TRBJ1-6,-,TRBV7-9
CASSPLLATSGGTNTGELFF,TGCGCCAGCAGCCCTCTCCTCGCGACTAGCGGGGGGACGAACACCGGGGAGCTGTTTTTT,-,TRBJ2-2,TRBD2,TRBV5-1
CASSQVARQLTDTQYF,TGTGCCAGCAGCCAAGTGGCCCGCCAGCTGACGGATACGCAGTATTTT,few,TRBJ2-3,-,TRBV4-2
CASSFIDTQYF,TGTGCCAGCAGTTTTATCGATACGCAGTATTTT,few,TRBJ2-3,-,TRBV12-3/TRBV12-4
CASSSELAGEGEQYF,TGTGCCAGCAGCTCTGAACTAGCGGGAGAGGGGGAGCAGTACTTC,-,TRBJ2-7,TRBD2,TRBV7-4
CASRPSGSRNEQFF,TGTGCCAGCAGGCCTAGCGGGAGTAGGAATGAGCAGTTCTTC,-,TRBJ2-1,TRBD2,TRBV12-3/TRBV12-4
CAISESPSDEQFF,TGTGCCATCAGTGAGTCTCCTAGCGATGAGCAGTTCTTC,few,TRBJ2-1,-,TRBV10-3
CASSDRINEKLFF,TGTGCCAGCTCCGACAGGATTAATGAAAAACTGTTTTTT,few,TRBJ1-4,-,TRBV2
CASSFRTGDFEKLFF,TGTGCCAGCAGCTTCCGGACAGGGGACTTTGAAAAACTGTTTTTT,-,TRBJ1-4,TRBD1,TRBV5-6